This paragraph covers one TCR beta chain sequence. This clone showed up just once. Its antigen remains unidentified. Base qualities are not recorded, but no much larger clone differs from it by a single base. The entry originates in a study of blood T cell repertoires in COVID-19 (dated by TCRdb to about 2020). About the study as a whole: Samples from collaborators originated in the United States, Italy and Spain and spanned both the acute and convalescent phases of COVID-19. The material from the prospective study consisted of cDNA or gDNA derived from T cells, B-cell-depleted T cells, or PBMCs. Subjects who had been exposed to COVID-19, were actively infected with it, or had recovered from it provided the deeply sampled blood TCRbeta repertoires that made up the dataset. The repertoires were released in a freely available public database meant as a resource for research on the immune response to SARS-CoV-2. Samples were obtained from the ongoing ImmuneRACE study (first 160 participants) and from some 1,200 subjects provided by 6 global collaborators. A de-identified subject ID, COVID-19 status, age in years and sex were almost always included in the sample metadata. Where HLA class I and class II types were available, the types were taken from metadata supplied by the sample provider, not from assay-based typing.

TCRbeta CDR3 regions were amplified from genomic DNA using the immunoSEQ Assay, a bias-controlled multiplex PCR. As for the authors' bioinformatics: Within the assay, amplification of reference gene primers was used to estimate how many nucleated cells each sample contained. To quantify the absolute abundance of each unique TCRbeta CDR3 rearrangement, sequence reads were collapsed and filtered. For each sample, productive Simpson clonality was calculated by taking the square root of Simpson's diversity index across productive rearrangements. In its TCRdb copy, this immuneACCESS table keeps in-frame sequences only and misses some clones. Where compared with another copy, unresolved V genes explain less than half of these, and the others have no known cause. V, J and clone size were drawn from that table, and D and trimming were deduced from the DNA. The table for this sample lists about 250,000 clones; around nine tenths of them were counted only once. 1.5% to 2% of the sample belongs to the ten largest clones.

Based on the germline V gene, the CDR1 and CDR2 sequences are SQVTM and ANQGSEA. CDR3 length: 13 amino acids, cysteine to phenylalanine. The CDR3 DNA has 39 bases and is translated from base 1. V was cut back by 4 bases and J by 1 base, leaving a gap of 8 bases between them. Overall study results and their limits: The amount of clinical and demographic metadata varied by source and participant and was provided uncurated.

Enrolling through a virtual design, the prospective study's participants ranged in age from roughly 18 to 95 years and lived across 24 United States geographic areas. In the prospective study, cohorts were assigned on the basis of participant-reported clinical history obtained from a screening survey and a study questionnaire. Recovered participants in ImmuneRACE Cohort 3 were defined as having two consecutive negative NP/OP PCR tests, clearance from a healthcare professional, or resolution of symptoms. In the prospective study, whole blood, serum and a nasopharyngeal or oropharyngeal swab were collected from each participant by mobile phlebotomists. Additional blood draws and questionnaires over an approximately 2-month period could optionally be provided by prospective study participants. Before DNA extraction, prospective study blood samples were shipped either frozen or at room temperature.

The specimen was PBMCs or T cells enriched from blood (not recorded which). This TCR derives from a woman aged 45-60 years who had recovered from COVID-19. The rearrangement combines TRBV29-1 with TRBJ1-3; perhaps TRBD1 is the D gene, with 6 bases matching. The CDR3 is CSVVRGSGNTIYF. The base sequence is TGCAGCGTTGTCAGGGGATCTGGAAACACCATATATTTT.